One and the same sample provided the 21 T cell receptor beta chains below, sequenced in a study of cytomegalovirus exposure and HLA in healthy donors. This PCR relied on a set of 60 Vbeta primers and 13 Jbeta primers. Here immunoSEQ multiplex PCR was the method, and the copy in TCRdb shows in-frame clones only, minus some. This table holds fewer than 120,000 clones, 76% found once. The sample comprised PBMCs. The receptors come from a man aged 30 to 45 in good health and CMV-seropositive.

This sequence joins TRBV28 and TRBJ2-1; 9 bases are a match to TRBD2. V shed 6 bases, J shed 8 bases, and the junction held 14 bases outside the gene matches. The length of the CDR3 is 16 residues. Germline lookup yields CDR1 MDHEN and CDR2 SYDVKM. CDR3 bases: TGTGCCAGCAGCTCTACAGCGGGGGGCCGTAGGTATGAGCAGTTCTTC. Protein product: CASSSTAGGRRYEQFF. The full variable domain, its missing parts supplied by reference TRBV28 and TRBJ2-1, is DVKVTQSSRYLVKRTGEKVFLECVQDMDHENMFWYRQDPGLGLRLIYFSYDVKMKEKGDIPEGYSVSREKKERFSLILESASTNQTSMYLCASSSTAGGRRYEQFFGPGTRLTVL.

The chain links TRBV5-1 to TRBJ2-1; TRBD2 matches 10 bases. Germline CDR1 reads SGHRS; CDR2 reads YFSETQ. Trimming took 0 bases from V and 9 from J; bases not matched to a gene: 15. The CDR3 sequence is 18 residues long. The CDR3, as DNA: TGCGCCAGCAGCTTGGCCCCAGCGGGGGGGCCGAAGGTTAGTGAGCAGTTCTTC. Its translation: CASSLAPAGGPKVSEQFF.

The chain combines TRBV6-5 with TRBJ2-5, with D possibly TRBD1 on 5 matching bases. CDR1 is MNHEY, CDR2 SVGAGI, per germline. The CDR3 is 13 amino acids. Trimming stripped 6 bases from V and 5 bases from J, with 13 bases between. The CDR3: CASSARKGETQYF. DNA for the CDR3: TGTGCCAGCAGCGCTAGAAAGGGGGAGACCCAGTACTTC.

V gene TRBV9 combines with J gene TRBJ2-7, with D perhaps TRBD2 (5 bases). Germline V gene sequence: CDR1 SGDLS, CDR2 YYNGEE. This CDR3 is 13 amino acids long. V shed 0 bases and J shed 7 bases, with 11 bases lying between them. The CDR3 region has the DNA TGTGCCAGCAGCGTAGAGGGAGACCGGGAGCAGTACTTC. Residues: CASSVEGDREQYF.

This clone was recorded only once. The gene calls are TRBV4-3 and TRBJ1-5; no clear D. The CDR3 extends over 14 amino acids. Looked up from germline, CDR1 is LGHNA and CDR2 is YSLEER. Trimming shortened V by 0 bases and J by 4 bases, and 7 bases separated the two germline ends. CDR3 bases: TGCGCCAGCAGCCAAGATTGGGCAAATCAGCCCCAGCATTTT. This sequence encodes CASSQDWANQPQHF.

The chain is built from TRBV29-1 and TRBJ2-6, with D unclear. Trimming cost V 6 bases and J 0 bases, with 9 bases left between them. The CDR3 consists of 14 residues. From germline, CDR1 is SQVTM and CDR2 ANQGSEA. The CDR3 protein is CSVYSLSGANVLTF. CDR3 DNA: TGCAGCGTCTACAGCCTCTCTGGGGCCAACGTCCTGACTTTC.

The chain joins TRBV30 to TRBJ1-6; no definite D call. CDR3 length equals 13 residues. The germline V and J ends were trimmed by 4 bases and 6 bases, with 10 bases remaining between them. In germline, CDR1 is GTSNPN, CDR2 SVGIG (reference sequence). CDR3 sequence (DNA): TGTGCCTGGAAGCCGGGATCTAATTCACCCCTCCACTTT. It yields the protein CAWKPGSNSPLHF.

CDR3 coding DNA: TGCGCCAGCAGAACTGGGACAGCGAGCAATCAGCCCCAGCATTTT. It codes for CASRTGTASNQPQHF. The chain recombines TRBV23-1 with TRBJ1-5, with 7 bases matching TRBD1. TRBV23-1 is marked as an open reading frame, function uncertain. This CDR3 region has 15 residues. J gave up 1 base and V 6 bases, and 6 bases lay outside the gene matches.

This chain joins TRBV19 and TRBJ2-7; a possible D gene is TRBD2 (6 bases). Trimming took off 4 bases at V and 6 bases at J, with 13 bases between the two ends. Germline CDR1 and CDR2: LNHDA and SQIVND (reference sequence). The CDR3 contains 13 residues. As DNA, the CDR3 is TGTGCCAGTAGTACGGGAGTGGGCTCCGAGCAGTACTTC. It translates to CASSTGVGSEQYF.

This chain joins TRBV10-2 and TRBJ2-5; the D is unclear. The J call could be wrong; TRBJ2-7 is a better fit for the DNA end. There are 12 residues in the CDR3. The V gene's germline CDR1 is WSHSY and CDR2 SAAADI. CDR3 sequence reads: CASSYQSYEQYF. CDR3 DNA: TGCGCCAGCAGTTATCAAAGCTACGAGCAGTACTTC.

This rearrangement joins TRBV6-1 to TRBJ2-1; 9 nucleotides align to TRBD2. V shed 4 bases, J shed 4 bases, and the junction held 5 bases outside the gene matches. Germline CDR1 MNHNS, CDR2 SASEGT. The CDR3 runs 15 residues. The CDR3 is CASSATSGPYNEQFF. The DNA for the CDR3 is TGTGCCAGCAGTGCGACTAGCGGCCCTTACAATGAGCAGTTCTTC.

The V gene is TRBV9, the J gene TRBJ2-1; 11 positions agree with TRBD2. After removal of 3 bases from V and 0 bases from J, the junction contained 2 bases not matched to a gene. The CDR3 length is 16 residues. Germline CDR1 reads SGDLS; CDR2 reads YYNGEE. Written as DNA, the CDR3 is TGTGCCAGCAGCGATAGCGGGGGGGCCTCCTACAATGAGCAGTTCTTC. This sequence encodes CASSDSGGASYNEQFF.

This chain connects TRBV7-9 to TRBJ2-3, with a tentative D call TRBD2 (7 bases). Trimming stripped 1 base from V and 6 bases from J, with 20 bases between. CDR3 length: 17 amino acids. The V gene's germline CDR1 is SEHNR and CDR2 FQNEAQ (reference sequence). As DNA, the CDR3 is TGTGCCAGCAGCTTAGGGGAGGGGGGGCTTAATGAGGATACGCAGTATTTT. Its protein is CASSLGEGGLNEDTQYF.

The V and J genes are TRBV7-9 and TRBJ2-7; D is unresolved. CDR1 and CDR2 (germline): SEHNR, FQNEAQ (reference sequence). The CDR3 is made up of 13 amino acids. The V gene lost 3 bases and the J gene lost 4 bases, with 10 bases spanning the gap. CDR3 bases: TGTGCCAGCAGCTTTTCTCCCGAGTACGAGCAGTACTTC. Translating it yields CASSFSPEYEQYF.

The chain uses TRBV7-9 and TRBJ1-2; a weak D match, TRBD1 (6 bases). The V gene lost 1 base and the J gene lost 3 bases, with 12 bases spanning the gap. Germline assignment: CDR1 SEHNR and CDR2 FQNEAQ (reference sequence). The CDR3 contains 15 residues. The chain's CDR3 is CASSLELGADYGYTF. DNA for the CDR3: TGTGCCAGCAGCTTAGAGTTGGGGGCCGACTATGGCTACACCTTC.

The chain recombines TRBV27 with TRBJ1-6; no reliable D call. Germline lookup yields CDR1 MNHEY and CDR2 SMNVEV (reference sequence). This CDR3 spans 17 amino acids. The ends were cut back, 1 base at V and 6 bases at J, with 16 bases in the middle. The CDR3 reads CASSLLRGRMVNSPLHF. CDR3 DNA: TGTGCCAGCAGTTTATTACGGGGTCGGATGGTTAATTCACCCCTCCACTTT.

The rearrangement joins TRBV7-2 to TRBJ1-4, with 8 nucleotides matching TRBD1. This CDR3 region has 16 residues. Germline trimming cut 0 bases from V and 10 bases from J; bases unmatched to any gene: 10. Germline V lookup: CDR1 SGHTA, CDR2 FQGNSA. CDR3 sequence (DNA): TGTGCCAGCAGCTTAGCGGCAGGGGGCGATCTTGGAAAACTGTTTTTT. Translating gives CASSLAAGGDLGKLFF.

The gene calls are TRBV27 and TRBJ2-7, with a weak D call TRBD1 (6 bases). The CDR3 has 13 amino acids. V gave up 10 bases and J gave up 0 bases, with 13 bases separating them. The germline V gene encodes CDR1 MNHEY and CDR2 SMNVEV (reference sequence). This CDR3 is CATTGFSSYEQYF. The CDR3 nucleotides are TGTGCCACCACAGGGTTTAGCTCCTACGAGCAGTACTTC.

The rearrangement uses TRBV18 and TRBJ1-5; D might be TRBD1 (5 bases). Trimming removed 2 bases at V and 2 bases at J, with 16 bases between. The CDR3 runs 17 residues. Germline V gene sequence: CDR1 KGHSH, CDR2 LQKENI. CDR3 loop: CASSPSLGTGGNQPQHF. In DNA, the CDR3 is TGTGCCAGCTCACCAAGTCTAGGGACGGGGGGCAATCAGCCCCAGCATTTT.

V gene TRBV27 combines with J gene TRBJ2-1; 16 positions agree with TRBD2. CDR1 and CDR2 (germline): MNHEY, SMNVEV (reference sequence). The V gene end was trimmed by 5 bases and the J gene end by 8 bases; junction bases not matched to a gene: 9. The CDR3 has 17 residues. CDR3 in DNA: TGTGCCAGCAGTCCAACGGGACTAGCGGGGGGGTACCATGAGCAGTTCTTC. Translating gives CASSPTGLAGGYHEQFF.

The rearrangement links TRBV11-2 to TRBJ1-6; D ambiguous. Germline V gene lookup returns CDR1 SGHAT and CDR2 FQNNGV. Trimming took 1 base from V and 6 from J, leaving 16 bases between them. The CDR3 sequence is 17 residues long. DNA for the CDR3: TGTGCCAGCAGCTTAGGGTCTTGGCAGGCTGCTAATTCACCCCTCCACTTT. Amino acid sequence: CASSLGSWQAANSPLHF. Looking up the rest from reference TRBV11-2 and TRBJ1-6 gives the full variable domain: EAGVAQSPRYKIIEKRQSVAFWCNPISGHATLYWYQQILGQGPKLLIQFQNNGVVDDSQLPKDRFSAERLKGVDSTLKIQPAKLEDSAVYLCASSLGSWQAANSPLHFGNGTRLTVT.